Listed here are 17 T cell receptor beta chains from one sample, sequenced in a study of cytomegalovirus exposure and HLA in healthy donors. The PCR employed 60 Vbeta primers together with 13 Jbeta primers. Measured with immunoSEQ multiplex PCR; TCRdb has only the in-frame clones, and not every one. Of about 67,000 clones listed, 55% to 80% are singletons. Sample: PBMCs. Source of these receptors: a woman in her thirties in good health and CMV-seronegative.

This clone was recorded a few times. The genes are TRBV5-8 and TRBJ1-1, with D tentatively TRBD1 (5 bases). The CDR3 spans 13 residues. Per germline, CDR1 SGHTS and CDR2 YDEGEE. Trimming stripped 4 bases from V and 6 bases from J, with 13 bases between. Here the CDR3 DNA reads TGTGCCAGCAGCATAGACAGCGTGCCTGAAGCTTTCTTT. This translates into CASSIDSVPEAFF.

The chain employs TRBV4-2 and TRBJ2-5; D not resolved. Germline values: CDR1 LGHNA, CDR2 YNFKEQ. Trimming shortened V by 0 bases and J by 4 bases, and 12 bases separated the two germline ends. This CDR3 spans 15 amino acids. CDR3 region: CASSQDPTTGETQYF. DNA for the CDR3: TGTGCCAGCAGCCAAGATCCCACTACGGGAGAGACCCAGTACTTC.

V gene TRBV7-6 combines with J gene TRBJ2-3, with a possible D match to TRBD2 (6 bases). This CDR3 spans 16 amino acids. V was clipped by 5 bases and J by 0 bases, with 15 bases between them. Looked up from germline, CDR1 is SGHVS and CDR2 is FNYEAQ. For the CDR3, the DNA is TGTGCCAGCAGCACTACAACCGGGGGAAGCACAGATACGCAGTATTTT. Translation: CASSTTTGGSTDTQYF.

The rearrangement uses TRBV6-5 and TRBJ2-7; the D gene is possibly TRBD1 (5 bases). This CDR3 has 15 residues. From germline, CDR1 is MNHEY and CDR2 SVGAGI. Trimming took 0 bases from V and 4 from J, leaving 13 bases between them. CDR3 in amino acids: CASSYSRRQPYEQYF. In DNA, the CDR3 is TGTGCCAGCAGTTACTCTAGAAGACAGCCTTACGAGCAGTACTTC.

This rearrangement joins TRBV6-5 to TRBJ2-5; 7 bases fit TRBD1. CDR1 and CDR2 from the germline V gene are MNHEY and SVGAGI. This CDR3 is built from 14 residues. J was trimmed by 0 bases and V by 6 bases; bases with no gene match: 4. This chain's CDR3 is CASSDRAYQETQYF. The CDR3 nucleotides read TGTGCCAGCAGCGACAGGGCTTACCAAGAGACCCAGTACTTC.

V and J are TRBV7-9 and TRBJ2-3; 9 nucleotides agree with TRBD1. CDR3 length: 18 residues. Germline CDR1 and CDR2: SEHNR and FQNEAQ (reference sequence). Losses at the gene ends were 2 bases for V and 2 bases for J; bases not matched to a gene: 11. CDR3: CASSLPPGTGSVTDTQYF. As DNA, the CDR3 is TGTGCCAGCAGCTTACCACCGGGGACAGGGTCGGTCACAGATACGCAGTATTTT.

This chain links TRBV11-2 with TRBJ1-4, with 7 bases identical to TRBD1. This CDR3 comprises 15 residues. Trimming at V came to 5 bases and at J to 5 bases, leaving 8 bases not matched to a gene. CDR1 and CDR2 from the germline V gene are SGHAT and FQNNGV. The CDR3 region has the DNA TGTGCCAGCAGCGCTACAGGGGTCGGGAATGAAAAACTGTTTTTT. Amino acid sequence: CASSATGVGNEKLFF.

J is TRBJ2-1 and V is TRBV5-6; 9 bases fit TRBD2. Trimming removed 4 bases from V and 5 bases from J; junction bases left unmatched: 13. CDR3 size: 17 residues. The germline gives CDR1 SGHDT, CDR2 YYEEEE. The CDR3 sequence is CASSPPKAGGPDNEQFF. CDR3 sequence (DNA): TGTGCCAGCAGCCCACCCAAGGCGGGGGGGCCCGACAATGAGCAGTTCTTC. Complete variable domain (other parts from reference TRBV5-6 and TRBJ2-1): DAGVTQSPTHLIKTRGQQVTLRCSPKSGHDTVSWYQQALGQGPQFIFQYYEEEERQRGNFPDRFSGHQFPNYSSELNVNALLLGDSALYLCASSPPKAGGPDNEQFFGPGTRLTVL.

The J gene is TRBJ2-6, the V gene TRBV6-5; no reliable D call. CDR1 is MNHEY and CDR2 is SVGAGI in the germline V gene. The CDR3 runs 14 residues. V lost 11 bases and J lost 0, with 11 bases in between. The CDR3 is CAFKSGSGANVLTF. In DNA, the CDR3 is TGTGCCTTTAAGAGTGGCTCTGGGGCCAACGTCCTGACTTTC.

This clone has more than one count but fewer than ten. V usage is TRBV6-1 and J usage is TRBJ2-5, with 9 bases that match TRBD2. Germline values: CDR1 MNHNS, CDR2 SASEGT. This CDR3 is 14 amino acids long. V lost 6 bases to trimming and J lost 5 bases; unmatched junction nucleotides: 7. CDR3 DNA sequence: TGTGCCAGCAGGAACGGGACTAGCAGGGAGACCCAGTACTTC. This translates into CASRNGTSRETQYF.

As to this clone: Relative to the germline gene, one junction end is altered; a read error may explain this. The chain recombines TRBV4-1 with TRBJ1-6; D not certain. The germline V gene has CDR1 MGHRA and CDR2 YSYEKL. The CDR3 covers 16 residues. CDR3 protein: CASSRLVSSYNSPPHF. DNA for the CDR3: TGCGCCAGCAGCCGACTTGTGAGCTCCTATAATTCCCCCCCCCACTTT.

V and J are TRBV5-4 and TRBJ2-1; TRBD2 agrees at 8 bases. Germline CDR1 is SGHNT and CDR2 is YYREEE (reference sequence). The CDR3 has 16 amino acids. V was clipped by 1 base and J by 2 bases; unmatched bases: 5. This CDR3 is CASSLFGGGPYNEQFF. CDR3 DNA: TGTGCCAGCAGCTTGTTTGGCGGGGGGCCCTACAATGAGCAGTTCTTC.

This clone has more than one count but fewer than ten. This CDR3 is CASSESGTRSYEQYF. In DNA, the CDR3 is TGCGCCAGCAGTGAGTCGGGGACAAGATCCTACGAGCAGTACTTC. The chain links TRBV10-1 to TRBJ2-7, with D maybe TRBD1 (6 bases). CDR3 length: 15 residues. Trimming stripped 0 bases from V and 1 base from J, with 10 bases between. Germline V gene data show CDR1 as WNHNN and CDR2 as SYGVQD (reference sequence).

This rearrangement joins TRBV7-9 to TRBJ1-4; 9 bases agree with TRBD1. Germline lookup yields CDR1 SEHNR and CDR2 FQNEAQ (reference sequence). V gave up 7 bases and J gave up 6 bases; unmatched junction bases: 3. The CDR3 is 13 residues long. CDR3 bases: TGTGCCAGCACCCGGGACAGGGATGAAAAACTGTTTTTT. Translating gives CASTRDRDEKLFF.

The J gene is TRBJ1-3, the V gene TRBV6-5, with 9 bases fitting TRBD1. This CDR3 has 15 residues. Trimming removed 6 bases from V and 4 bases from J; junction bases left unmatched: 7. Per the germline V gene, CDR1 is MNHEY and CDR2 is SVGAGI. The CDR3 region has the DNA TGTGCCAGCAGCCGGGACAGGGCGGGCGGAAACACCATATATTTT. Its protein is CASSRDRAGGNTIYF.

CDR3 residues: CAWSVQGVGETQYF. In DNA, the CDR3 is TGTGCCTGGAGTGTCCAGGGGGTAGGAGAGACCCAGTACTTC. The rearrangement joins TRBV30 to TRBJ2-5; 7 bases fit TRBD1. Germline values: CDR1 GTSNPN, CDR2 SVGIG (reference sequence). The V gene end was trimmed by 0 bases and the J gene end by 4 bases; junction bases not matched to a gene: 5. The CDR3 covers 14 residues.

The rearrangement joins TRBV6-1 to TRBJ2-5, with 7 bases fitting TRBD1. The closer fit of TRBJ2-7 to the DNA end suggests the J call may be wrong. This CDR3 is built from 14 residues. In germline, CDR1 is MNHNS, CDR2 SASEGT. The CDR3 region is CASSDGDSFFEQYF. In DNA form, the CDR3 reads TGTGCCAGCAGTGACGGGGACAGTTTTTTCGAGCAGTACTTC.